A selection of T cell receptor beta chains follows, all from one sample in a study of blood T cell repertoires in COVID-19. The protocol was immunoSEQ multiplex PCR, while the TCRdb copy is restricted to in-frame clones and leaves out a portion. The sample yields fewer than 350,000 clones, approximately 88% seen once. Specimen: peripheral blood. The source of these receptors is a woman in her twenties or thirties with COVID-19, enrolled during active disease. CDR3s include the opening cysteine and the closing phenylalanine or tryptophan. A D gene is named only where the DNA matches it firmly. The listing skips clone size in some rows; elsewhere it reads once, few, many or a size class.

>TRBJ1-1|TRBV4-1|TRBD1|once
CASSLGTGDTEAFF
TGCGCCAGCAGCCTGGGGACAGGGGACACTGAAGCTTTCTTT
>TRBJ1-2|TRBV7-9|-|-
CASSSGFNYGYTF
TGTGCCAGCAGCTCGGGGTTTAACTATGGCTACACCTTC
>TRBJ1-6|TRBV9|TRBD1|-
CASSETGGFASPLHF
TGTGCCAGCAGCGAGACAGGGGGTTTTGCTTCACCCCTCCACTTT
>TRBJ1-4|TRBV6-5|-|-
CASSPSDIVEKLFF
TGTGCCAGCAGTCCCTCCGACATAGTCGAAAAACTGTTTTTT
>TRBJ1-3|TRBV7-2|-|-
CASSYLTSHSGNTIYF
TGTGCCAGCAGCTACCTGACAAGCCACTCTGGAAACACCATATATTTT
>TRBJ1-2|TRBV6-5|TRBD1|once
CASSELDRISYGYTF
TGTGCCAGCAGCGAGTTGGACAGGATCAGTTATGGCTACACCTTC
>TRBJ1-4|TRBV9|TRBD1|-
CASSAGQGSNEKLFF
TGTGCCAGCAGCGCCGGACAGGGAAGTAATGAAAAACTGTTTTTT
>TRBJ2-1|TRBV19|TRBD2|-
CASSIGLAGGFSYNEQFF
TGTGCCAGTAGTATTGGGCTAGCGGGGGGATTCTCCTACAATGAGCAGTTCTTC
>TRBJ1-6|TRBV6-5|-|-
CASSYGENSPLHF
TGTGCCAGCAGTTACGGTGAGAATTCACCCCTCCACTTT
>TRBJ2-7|TRBV5-1|TRBD1|few
CASSLVDNRGSYEQYF
TGCGCCAGCAGCTTGGTGGATAACAGGGGCTCCTACGAGCAGTACTTC